The 14 T cell receptor beta chains given below trace back to one sample, sequenced in a study of blood T cell repertoires in COVID-19. Repertoires were generated with immunoSEQ multiplex PCR, while TCRdb's copy carries only in-frame clones and drops some. Of tens of thousands of clones in the sample, roughly 83% were seen once. What was sequenced was peripheral blood. These receptors originate from a man aged 65 to 85 with acute or convalescent COVID-19.

The rearrangement links TRBV14 to TRBJ1-2; D unresolved. V lost 1 base and J 8 bases, leaving 11 bases between the germline ends. Germline CDR1 is SGHDN and CDR2 is FVKESK. The CDR3 sequence is 13 residues long. The CDR3 sequence: CASSQGRAEGYTF. For the CDR3, the DNA is TGTGCCAGCAGCCAAGGGAGGGCGGAAGGCTACACCTTC.

The chain is built from TRBV6-5 and TRBJ2-7; 7 nucleotides line up with TRBD1. The CDR3 totals 11 residues. After removal of 10 bases from V and 7 bases from J, the junction contained 7 bases not matched to a gene. Germline V gene data show CDR1 as MNHEY and CDR2 as SVGAGI. CDR3 loop: CATRQGSEQYF. In DNA, the CDR3 is TGTGCCACCCGACAGGGTAGTGAGCAGTACTTC.

The chain is built from TRBV30 and TRBJ1-5; D gene uncertain. CDR3 length equals 13 residues. CDR1 and CDR2 (germline): GTSNPN, SVGIG (reference sequence). The V end was cut by 6 bases, the J end by 2 bases, with 11 bases between. CDR3 coding DNA: TGTGCCTGCGCCCGGGTCGGCAATCAGCCCCAGCATTTT. This codes for CACARVGNQPQHF. Combining the CDR3 with reference TRBV30 and TRBJ1-5 gives the whole variable domain SQTIHQWPATLVQPVGSPLSLECTVEGTSNPNLYWYRQAAGRGLQLLFYSVGIGQISSEVPQNLSASRPQDRQFILSSKKLLLSDSGFYLCACARVGNQPQHFGDGTRLSIL.

This clone was counted once. V gene TRBV7-9 combines with J gene TRBJ1-1; D uncertain. CDR3 length: 11 residues. V shed 1 base and J shed 11 bases, with 8 bases lying between them. CDR1 and CDR2 (germline): SEHNR, FQNEAQ (reference sequence). CDR3 loop: CASSLGREAFF. The CDR3 DNA sequence: TGTGCCAGCAGCTTAGGTAGGGAGGCTTTCTTT.

The CDR3 nucleotides read TGTGCCAGCAGCGTAGACAGGGGGGATGAAAAACTGTTTTTT. Amino acids: CASSVDRGDEKLFF. The gene calls are TRBV9 and TRBJ1-4; TRBD1 matches 8 bases. Trimming removed 0 bases from V and 6 bases from J; junction bases left unmatched: 1. The CDR3 is made up of 14 amino acids. CDR1 is SGDLS and CDR2 is YYNGEE in the germline V gene.

CDR3 nucleotides: TGTGCCAGCTCACCACCTTCAGGGACTGGGAATGAGCAGTTCTTC. Amino acid sequence: CASSPPSGTGNEQFF. The chain links TRBV18 to TRBJ2-1, with D possibly TRBD2 on 6 matching bases. Germline V gene data show CDR1 as KGHSH and CDR2 as LQKENI. The CDR3 runs 15 residues. Trimming pared 0 bases from V and 7 bases from J, leaving 13 bases between.

The sample holds one count of this clone. J is TRBJ2-7 and V is TRBV27; D is possibly TRBD1 (6 bases). The germline V and J ends were trimmed by 6 bases and 12 bases, with 21 bases remaining between them. CDR1 and CDR2 (germline): MNHEY, SMNVEV (reference sequence). The CDR3 loop spans 13 amino acids. The CDR3, as DNA: TGTGCCAGCAGGATATCAGGGGTACAGCCGGCGTACTTC. Its protein product is CASRISGVQPAYF.

This clone was counted only a few times. Germline is not matched at one junction end, which may reflect a read error. The J gene is TRBJ1-2, the V gene TRBV2, with 7 bases identical to TRBD1. Germline V lookup: CDR1 SNHLY, CDR2 FYNNEI. The CDR3 extends over 12 amino acids. CDR3 sequence (DNA): TGTGCCAGCAGTGGGCCCGACAGGGTAGGCGTCTTC. The encoded protein is CASSGPDRVGVF.

V usage is TRBV7-2 and J usage is TRBJ1-5, with D unresolved. Looked up from germline, CDR1 is SGHTA and CDR2 is FQGNSA. This CDR3 spans 13 amino acids. Trimming stripped 7 bases from V and 2 bases from J, with 9 bases between. The CDR3 DNA reads as TGTGCCAGCACCCCCTCAGGCAATCAGCCCCAGCATTTT. Protein sequence: CASTPSGNQPQHF.

This clone was detected only once. A read error may account for a junction end that differs from germline. V and J are TRBV7-9 and TRBJ2-3; 9 bases are shared with TRBD2. Germline CDR1 SEHNR, CDR2 FQNEAQ (reference sequence). This CDR3 has 15 amino acids. CDR3 DNA sequence: TGTGCCAGCTCCCGCCCAGGGACTAGCAAAGATACGCAGTATTTT. Translation: CASSRPGTSKDTQYF.

CDR3 sequence reads: CASSYSIQGDYNEQFF. The CDR3 DNA is TGTGCCAGCAGTTACTCGATACAGGGTGACTACAATGAGCAGTTCTTC. The rearrangement links TRBV6-2 or TRBV6-3 to TRBJ2-1; TRBD1 is a possible D gene (6 bases). CDR1 is MNHEY and CDR2 is SVGEGT in the germline V gene. V lost 0 bases and J lost 3, with 12 bases in between. This CDR3 has 16 residues.

The chain couples TRBV3-1 (or the pseudogene TRBV3-2) to TRBJ2-1; 12 bases align to TRBD2. J was trimmed by 0 bases and V by 6 bases; bases with no gene match: 3. The germline V gene has CDR1 LGHDT and CDR2 YNNKEL (reference sequence). The CDR3 covers 16 residues. This chain's CDR3 is CASRTSGGSSYNEQFF. For the CDR3, the DNA is TGTGCCAGCAGGACTAGCGGGGGCAGCTCCTACAATGAGCAGTTCTTC.

The J gene is TRBJ1-1, the V gene TRBV5-1; 12 nucleotides align to TRBD1. The CDR3 has 15 amino acids. Germline values: CDR1 SGHRS, CDR2 YFSETQ. V dropped 7 bases and J dropped 5; count of bases not matched to a gene: 9. CDR3 bases: TGCGCCAGCGAGGCGGGACAGGGGGCGGCGACTGAAGCTTTCTTT. Residues: CASEAGQGAATEAFF.

This rearrangement joins TRBV11-3 to TRBJ2-3, with 12 bases identical to TRBD2. CDR1 and CDR2 (germline): SGHNT, YENEEA. The CDR3 has 16 residues. V gave up 4 bases and J gave up 4 bases; unmatched junction bases: 6. The CDR3 region is CASSSPSGGGPDTQYF. As DNA, the CDR3 is TGTGCCAGCAGCTCACCTAGCGGGGGGGGTCCAGATACGCAGTATTTT.